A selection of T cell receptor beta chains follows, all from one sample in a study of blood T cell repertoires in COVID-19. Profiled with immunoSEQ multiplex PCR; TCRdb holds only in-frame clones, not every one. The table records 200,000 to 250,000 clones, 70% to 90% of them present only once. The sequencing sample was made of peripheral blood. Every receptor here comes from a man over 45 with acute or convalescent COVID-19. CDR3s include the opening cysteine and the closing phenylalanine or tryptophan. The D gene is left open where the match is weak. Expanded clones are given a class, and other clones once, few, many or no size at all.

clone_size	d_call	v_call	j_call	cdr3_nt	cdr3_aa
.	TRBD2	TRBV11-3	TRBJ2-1	TGTGCCAGCAGCTTAAGGACTAGCGGGTTTTACAATGAGCAGTTCTTC	CASSLRTSGFYNEQFF
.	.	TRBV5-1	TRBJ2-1	TGCGCCAGCAGCTTGGGAGAGTACAATGAGCAGTTCTTC	CASSLGEYNEQFF
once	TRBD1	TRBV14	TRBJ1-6	TGTGCCAGCAGCCAGGGAACCGGGACAGGGATCTCACCCCTCCACTTT	CASSQGTGTGISPLHF
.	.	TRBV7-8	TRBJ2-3	TGTGCCAGCAGCTTAGTATGGCTGGGCACAGATACGCAGTATTTT	CASSLVWLGTDTQYF
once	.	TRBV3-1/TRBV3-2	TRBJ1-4	TGTGCCAGCAGCCAAACGACAACAACTAATGAAAAACTGTTTTTT	CASSQTTTTNEKLFF
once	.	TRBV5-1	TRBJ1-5	TGCGCCAGCAGCCGGTCTGGTGGCAATCAGCCCCAGCATTTT	CASSRSGGNQPQHF
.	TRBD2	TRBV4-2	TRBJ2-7	TGTGCCAGCAGCCAAACTGGGCGGGGGGGTGGTAAGCAGTACTTC	CASSQTGRGGGKQYF
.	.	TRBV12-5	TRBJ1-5	TGTGCTAGTGGGCGCGGACAGAACAATCAGCCCCAGCATTTT	CASGRGQNNQPQHF
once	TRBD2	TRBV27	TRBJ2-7	TGTGCCAGCAGTTTTGCTAGCGGGAGTGGCGAGCAGTACTTC	CASSFASGSGEQYF
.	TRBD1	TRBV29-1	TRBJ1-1	TGCAGCGTTGTAAGGGGGCTGAACACTGAAGCTTTCTTT	CSVVRGLNTEAFF
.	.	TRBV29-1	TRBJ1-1	TGCAGCGTTGAAGTAGGCGGGGGGCGAGCGTTGGCTTTCTTT	CSVEVGGGRALAFF
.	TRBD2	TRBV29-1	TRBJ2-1	TGCAGCGTTGAACCTCCGACTAGCATAAAGCAGTTCTTC	CSVEPPTSIKQFF
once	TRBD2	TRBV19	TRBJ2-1	TGTGCCAGTAGTGTGAGCGGGAACGACAATGAGCAGTTCTTC	CASSVSGNDNEQFF
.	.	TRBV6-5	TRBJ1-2	TGTGCCAGCATTGGGGGCAGGGACTATGGCTACACCTTC	CASIGGRDYGYTF
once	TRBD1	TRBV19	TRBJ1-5	TGTGCCAGTAGCGACCGGACAGGGTTGGGCAATCAGCCCCAGCATTTT	CASSDRTGLGNQPQHF
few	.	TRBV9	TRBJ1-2	TGTGCCAGCAGCCCATCCAGGGTGGGCGGCTACACCTTC	CASSPSRVGGYTF
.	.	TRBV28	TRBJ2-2	TGTGCCAGCAGTTTCCTGAGACACGGGGGACGCGGGGAGCTGTTTTTT	CASSFLRHGGRGELFF
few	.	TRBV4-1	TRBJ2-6	TGCGCCAGCAGCCAAACTTGGTCAGGTATGATATCTGGGGCCAACGTCCTGACTTTC	CASSQTWSGMISGANVLTF
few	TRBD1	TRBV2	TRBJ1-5	TGTGCCAGCAGCACAGGGGTTGGTCAGCCCCAGCATTTT	CASSTGVGQPQHF
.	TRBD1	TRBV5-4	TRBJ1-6	TGTGCCAGCAGCTTTGGACAGGGGTTGAATTCACCCCTCCACTTT	CASSFGQGLNSPLHF
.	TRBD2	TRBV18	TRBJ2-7	TGTGCCAGCTCTCAGACTAGCGGGGGGCTCAGCTCCTACGAGCAGTACTTC	CASSQTSGGLSSYEQYF
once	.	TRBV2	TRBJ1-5	TGTGCCAGCAGTGGTTTCAGGGGAGCGGTTCAGCCCCAGCATTTT	CASSGFRGAVQPQHF
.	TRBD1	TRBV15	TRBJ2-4	TGTGCCACCAGCAGAGCCGGACAGGGAGGCGCCAAAAACATTCAGTACTTC	CATSRAGQGGAKNIQYF